This TCR beta chain was identified in a study of cytomegalovirus exposure and HLA in healthy donors. Vbeta (60) and Jbeta (13) primers were used in the PCR. The assay was immunoSEQ multiplex PCR, and TCRdb's table has in-frame clones only and misses some. The sample yields 230,000 or so clones, around 90% seen once. Study-level results: Common viral pathogens seemed to be connected with several of the most significant clusters, according to a later analysis.

The CDR3 is 12 residues long. Looked up from germline, CDR1 is MNHEY and CDR2 is SVGAGI. The germline V and J ends were trimmed by 8 bases and 0 bases, with 8 bases remaining between them. A note on this clone: Its antigen is currently unknown.

The TCR comes from a girl aged 2 to 9 in good health and CMV-seronegative. What was sequenced was PBMCs. The J gene is TRBJ2-7, the V gene TRBV6-5; TRBD2 is a possible D gene (6 bases). This CDR3 is CASGGSSYEQYF. The CDR3, as DNA: TGTGCCAGCGGAGGGAGCTCCTACGAGCAGTACTTC.